The 15 T cell receptor beta chains below all came from one sample that was sequenced in a study of T cells in Graves' hyperthyroidism and ophthalmopathy. TCR beta CDR3 region amplification was performed from RNA transcripts. Using the HTBI primer set, a first-round RT-PCR was run on the TCR CDR3. One entry per CDR3 protein, called by TCRdb with MiXCR from the multiplex PCR reads. The sample lists fewer than 300,000 distinct CDR3 sequences; less than 30% were seen once. What was sequenced was blood. These receptors came from a man between 35 and 55 years old with Graves' hyperthyroidism that later progressed to Graves' ophthalmopathy.

This clonotype showed up many times. The rearrangement uses TRBV15 and TRBJ2-7; D call uncertain. Germline V gene sequence: CDR1 LNHNV, CDR2 YYDKDF (reference sequence). Deletions cut 0 bases from V and 3 bases from J, with 15 bases between. This CDR3 has 16 amino acids. This CDR3 reads CATSREEVRPVYEQYF. The CDR3 DNA follows: TGTGCCACCAGCAGAGAAGAGGTGAGGCCGGTCTACGAGCAGTACTTC.

This clonotype was counted between two and nine times. The gene calls are TRBV24-1 and TRBJ1-3; D is undetermined. Germline V gives CDR1 KGHDR, CDR2 SFDVKD. There are 13 residues in the CDR3. With 2 bases removed from V and 8 bases from J, the gap between germline ends came to 9 bases. Written as DNA, the CDR3 is TGTGCCACCAGTGATTCCGGGTTAGACACCATATATTTT. Protein sequence: CATSDSGLDTIYF.

At least ten counts were recorded for this clonotype. V and J are TRBV4-1 and TRBJ1-5; D may be TRBD1 (5 bases). Trimming stripped 5 bases from V and 3 bases from J, with 14 bases between. The germline CDR1 and CDR2 sequences are MGHRA and YSYEKL. The CDR3 is 15 amino acids. CDR3 sequence reads: CASSTVQASNQPQHF. The CDR3 nucleotides are TGCGCCAGCAGCACGGTACAGGCGTCCAATCAGCCCCAGCATTTT.

This clonotype was recorded at least ten times. The chain carries TRBV20-1 and TRBJ1-2; 9 bases agree with TRBD1. The junction had 11 bases not matched to a gene; V was cut back by 0 bases and J by 3 bases. The length of the CDR3 is 17 residues. The germline gives CDR1 DFQATT, CDR2 SNEGSKA (reference sequence). The DNA of the CDR3 is TGCAGTGCTAGAGAGAGGGACAGGGCGTTTGGGGACTATGGCTACACCTTC. It codes for CSARERDRAFGDYGYTF.

There are many counts of this clonotype. The chain carries TRBV15 and TRBJ2-7; D is ambiguous. Germline V lookup: CDR1 LNHNV, CDR2 YYDKDF (reference sequence). CDR3 length: 16 amino acids. V was shortened by 2 bases and J by 2 bases, with 16 bases between the two germline ends. CDR3 in DNA: TGTGCCACCAGCAGACGCACAGTTCGACCACCCTACGAGCAGTACTTC. This codes for CATSRRTVRPPYEQYF.

This clonotype occurred many times. This sequence joins TRBV19 and TRBJ2-7; D possibly corresponds to TRBD2 (6 bases). Trimming stripped 6 bases from V and 0 bases from J, with 18 bases between. The CDR3 totals 16 residues. The germline V gene encodes CDR1 LNHDA and CDR2 SQIVND (reference sequence). CDR3 in DNA: TGTGCCAGTAGAGATTCCGGCGGGGCGAGCTCCTACGAGCAGTACTTC. As protein: CASRDSGGASSYEQYF.

This clonotype was recorded at least ten times. V is TRBV18 and J is TRBJ2-5; possibly TRBD1 for D (6 bases). Germline values: CDR1 KGHSH, CDR2 LQKENI. The V end was cut by 10 bases, the J end by 4 bases, with 13 bases between. This CDR3 spans 12 amino acids. This CDR3 is CATQKGGETQYF. DNA of the CDR3: TGTGCCACGCAAAAAGGGGGAGAGACCCAGTACTTC.

This clonotype was recorded at least ten times. The chain combines TRBV6-2 or TRBV6-3 with TRBJ1-5, with D possibly TRBD1 on 5 matching bases. Per the germline V gene, CDR1 is MNHEY and CDR2 is SVGEGT. The CDR3 covers 15 residues. Trimming cost V 0 bases and J 0 bases, with 6 bases left between them. This chain's CDR3 is CASSYSGASNQPQHF. In DNA, the CDR3 is TGTGCCAGCAGTTACTCCGGGGCTAGCAATCAGCCCCAGCATTTT.

This clonotype was counted a single time. The V gene is TRBV6-2 or TRBV6-3, the J gene TRBJ2-7, with D hard to call. V lost 8 bases and J 0 bases, leaving 8 bases between the germline ends. In germline, CDR1 is MNHEY, CDR2 SVGEGT. The CDR3 consists of 12 residues. The CDR3 protein is CASLGYSYEQYF. The CDR3 nucleotides are TGTGCCAGCTTAGGATACTCCTACGAGCAGTACTTC.

Of note for this clonotype: This may arise from a read error, as a much more abundant clone is one base away. The rearrangement links TRBV4-2 to TRBJ2-7, with 7 positions matching TRBD2. CDR3 length equals 15 residues. The germline V gene encodes CDR1 LGHNA and CDR2 YNFKEQ. CDR3 amino acids: CTSSQSSGPYYEQYF. CDR3 sequence (DNA): TGTACCAGCAGCCAATCTAGCGGCCCATACTACGAGCAGTACTTC.

V is TRBV27 and J is TRBJ1-1; possible D gene TRBD1, 6 bases. The germline gives CDR1 MNHEY, CDR2 SMNVEV (reference sequence). The CDR3 covers 12 residues. Trimming removed 6 bases from V and 6 bases from J, with 11 bases in between. CDR3: CASSGRGPEAFF. In DNA, the CDR3 is TGTGCCAGCAGCGGGCGGGGGCCTGAAGCTTTCTTT.

Many counts were recorded for this clonotype. The rearrangement uses TRBV12-3 or TRBV12-4 and TRBJ2-7; possible D gene TRBD1, 6 bases. The V gene lost 6 bases and the J gene lost 5 bases, with 17 bases spanning the gap. This CDR3 has 14 amino acids. CDR3 amino acids: CASSRGSSSHEQYF. In DNA, the CDR3 is TGTGCCAGCAGCAGGGGCTCTTCGTCTCACGAGCAGTACTTC.

In this sample, this clonotype turned up many times. The chain couples TRBV4-1 to TRBJ2-5; the D gene is possibly TRBD2 (5 bases). V lost 3 bases and J lost 5, with 10 bases in between. This CDR3 region has 13 residues. The V gene's germline CDR1 is MGHRA and CDR2 YSYEKL. DNA of the CDR3: TGCGCCAGCAGCCAGTGGCAGCGGGAGACCCAGTACTTC. This translates into CASSQWQRETQYF.

This clonotype was seen ten or more times. The chain recombines TRBV19 with TRBJ1-2, with D perhaps matching TRBD1 (5 bases). The CDR3 is made up of 14 amino acids. Germline V gene sequence: CDR1 LNHDA, CDR2 SQIVND (reference sequence). Trimming took off 7 bases at V and 4 bases at J, with 16 bases between the two ends. In DNA form, the CDR3 reads TGTGCCAGTACCCCCCGACAGCTCCGCTATGGCTACACCTTC. Its protein is CASTPRQLRYGYTF.

There are many counts of this clonotype. This sequence joins TRBV2 and TRBJ1-5; 7 nucleotides line up with TRBD1. V shed 5 bases and J 6 bases; nucleotides not matched to a gene: 7. The CDR3 loop spans 14 amino acids. Per germline, CDR1 SNHLY and CDR2 FYNNEI. The CDR3: CASSPTGEGQPQHF. The DNA of the CDR3 is TGTGCCAGCAGTCCCACAGGGGAAGGTCAGCCCCAGCATTTT.